This record covers a single T cell receptor (beta chain). This clone was seen just once. No cognate antigen has been identified for it. Per-nucleotide qualities are absent, and no much larger clonotype sits a single base away. This sample stems from a study of control samples from healthy donors and cancer patients (dated by TCRdb to the early 2020s). To prepare the library, the immunoSEQ multiplex PCR assay was applied. What TCRdb holds here is the immuneACCESS table cut down to in-frame rearrangements. Part of the clones is not present; checked against another copy, under half of the missing clones reflect an unresolved V gene, and the others are unexplained. Counted in this sample were about 160,000 clones; about 93% of them appeared once. The biggest ten clones account for over 4% of the sample. CDR1 and CDR2 are read off the germline V gene (reference sequence) as DFQATT and SNEGSKA. Relative to germline, V is missing 4 bases and J is missing 7 bases, with 4 bases of the junction outside any gene match. The CDR3 holds 13 amino acids from the cysteine to the phenylalanine. The entry retains the CDR3 DNA only, 39 bases that are in frame from base 1.

This clonotype originated in a woman aged 60-70 years in good health. The sample consisted of blood. The receptor chain draws on TRBV20-1 and TRBJ1-6; the central 7 bases match TRBD1. The nucleotide sequence reads TGCAGTGCTACTGACAGGGCCAATTCACCCCTCCACTTT. This gives the protein CSATDRANSPLHF.